Listed here are 27 T cell receptor beta chains from one sample, sequenced in a study of radiotherapy plus CTLA-4 blockade in lung cancer (dated by TCRdb to 2017 to 2018). Library preparation was by the immunoSEQ multiplex PCR assay. This immuneACCESS table, as held by TCRdb, lists in-frame sequences with V and J called but not all clones. Of the missing ones, under half trace to an unresolved V gene in checked studies; the others have no known cause. The sample table lists over 80,000 clones, about 87% of them with a count of one. 15% to 20% of the sample is taken by the ten largest. Material: peripheral blood, obtained from a patient treated with radiotherapy plus ipilimumab. The receptor source for this set is a human donor with non-small cell lung cancer that progressed on radiotherapy plus ipilimumab.

This chain joins TRBV6-5 and TRBJ1-6; D remains ambiguous. V was trimmed by 2 bases and J by 4 bases, leaving 9 bases between them. The CDR3 consists of 15 residues. The germline V gene encodes CDR1 MNHEY and CDR2 SVGAGI. CDR3: CASSYTGDYNSPLHF. CDR3 nucleotide sequence: TGTGCCAGCAGTTACACCGGGGATTATAATTCACCCCTCCACTTT.

This clone was recorded a few times. The chain carries TRBV7-2 and TRBJ2-7, with TRBD1 matching over 7 bases. In germline, CDR1 is SGHTA, CDR2 FQGNSA. The J segment lost 3 bases and the V segment lost 1 base, leaving 6 bases of the junction unmatched. The CDR3 sequence is 15 residues long. This chain's CDR3 is CASSLGTGVRYEQYF. CDR3 nucleotide sequence: TGTGCCAGCAGCTTAGGCACAGGGGTCCGCTACGAGCAGTACTTC.

The V and J genes are TRBV4-1 and TRBJ1-2, with 9 bases fitting TRBD1. CDR1 and CDR2 (germline): MGHRA, YSYEKL. The CDR3 runs 17 residues. J was trimmed by 4 bases and V by 2 bases; bases with no gene match: 11. Written as DNA, the CDR3 is TGCGCCAGCAGCCAACCTACGGGACAGGGCGTTCTCTATGGCTACACCTTC. It translates to CASSQPTGQGVLYGYTF.

The rearrangement uses TRBV7-9 and TRBJ1-1, with TRBD1 identical over 8 bases. The CDR3 runs to 18 residues. V lost 5 bases, J lost 3 bases, and 17 bases stayed unmatched. The V gene's germline CDR1 is SEHNR and CDR2 FQNEAQ (reference sequence). The CDR3 here is CASSRGMDRVLLYTEAFF. The DNA for the CDR3 is TGTGCCAGCAGCCGAGGGATGGACAGGGTCTTGTTATACACTGAAGCTTTCTTT.

The V and J genes are TRBV6-5 and TRBJ2-2; D uncertain. Germline values: CDR1 MNHEY, CDR2 SVGAGI. The CDR3 is made up of 13 amino acids. V lost 8 bases to trimming and J lost 1 base, with 8 bases between them. The DNA of the CDR3 is TGTGCCAGCGGCCATAAGAACACCGGGGAGCTGTTTTTT. It yields the protein CASGHKNTGELFF.

The chain uses TRBV6-1 and TRBJ2-2, with unresolved D. This CDR3 has 13 residues. Trimming removed 6 bases at V and 0 bases at J, with 5 bases between. CDR1 MNHNS and CDR2 SASEGT come from the germline V gene. The CDR3, as DNA: TGTGCCAGCAGAGGCGCGAACACCGGGGAGCTGTTTTTT. Its translation is CASRGANTGELFF.

This chain connects TRBV28 to TRBJ1-1; D gene unclear. Germline V gene data show CDR1 as MDHEN and CDR2 as SYDVKM. The CDR3 totals 12 residues. The germline V and J ends were trimmed by 2 bases and 7 bases, with 8 bases remaining between them. The CDR3 nucleotides read TGTGCCAGCAGTTTAGGCAGCTATGAAGCTTTCTTT. Its translation is CASSLGSYEAFF.

The rearrangement uses TRBV7-2 and TRBJ2-7; D ambiguous. Germline CDR1 is SGHTA and CDR2 is FQGNSA. The V gene lost 6 bases and the J gene lost 2 bases, with 8 bases spanning the gap. This CDR3 contains 12 residues. The CDR3 here is CASSFGPYEQYF. The CDR3 DNA follows: TGTGCCAGCAGTTTTGGCCCCTACGAGCAGTACTTC.

The chain's CDR3 is CASSPGTGGYNEQFF. CDR3 coding DNA: TGTGCCAGCAGCCCCGGGACAGGGGGCTACAATGAGCAGTTCTTC. This chain uses TRBV4-2 with TRBJ2-1; 11 positions match TRBD1. V lost 4 bases, J lost 3 bases, and 2 bases stayed unmatched. This CDR3 contains 15 residues. Germline CDR1 and CDR2: LGHNA and YNFKEQ.

By share, this clone ranks as medium-sized. This chain uses TRBV21-1 with TRBJ2-1; TRBD1 is the table's D call and was not checked against the DNA. TRBV21-1 is deemed a pseudogene. CDR3 length: 16 residues. This CDR3 reads CASSKMGHPQYNEQFF. CDR3 DNA: TGTGCCAGCAGCAAAATGGGGCATCCCCAGTACAATGAGCAGTTCTTC.

This chain joins TRBV5-1 and TRBJ2-7; 10 positions match TRBD1. CDR3 size: 14 residues. The V gene's germline CDR1 is SGHRS and CDR2 YFSETQ. Trimming took 4 bases from V and 6 from J; bases not matched to a gene: 7. CDR3 loop: CASSLRQGAGEQYF. The CDR3 DNA is TGCGCCAGCAGCCTTAGACAGGGGGCGGGCGAGCAGTACTTC.

The J gene is TRBJ2-3, the V gene TRBV5-1, with 14 bases fitting TRBD2. The germline gives CDR1 SGHRS, CDR2 YFSETQ. The CDR3 has 15 amino acids. Trimming cost V 4 bases and J 7 bases; bases outside gene matches: 5. The CDR3 DNA reads as TGCGCCAGCAGCACGGGACTAGCGGGGGTCTATACGCAGTATTTT. Translation gives CASSTGLAGVYTQYF.

The chain has TRBV4-3 and TRBJ1-4; the match to TRBD1 covers 10 bases. The CDR3 loop spans 15 amino acids. Germline CDR1 reads LGHNA; CDR2 reads YSLEER. V gave up 0 bases and J gave up 8 bases; unmatched junction bases: 3. The CDR3 loop is CASSQDGTGAEKLFF. The CDR3, as DNA: TGCGCCAGCAGCCAAGACGGGACAGGGGCCGAAAAACTGTTTTTT.

This chain links TRBV5-1 with TRBJ2-1; 8 nucleotides agree with TRBD2. Germline CDR1 reads SGHRS; CDR2 reads YFSETQ. After removal of 5 bases from V and 9 bases from J, the junction contained 16 bases not matched to a gene. This CDR3 is 16 amino acids long. CDR3: CASRLSGSVVTGEQFF. The CDR3 nucleotides are TGCGCCAGCAGGCTGAGCGGGAGTGTTGTAACGGGTGAGCAGTTCTTC.

The J gene is TRBJ2-7, the V gene TRBV10-3; the D gene is possibly TRBD1 (6 bases). CDR1 ENHRY and CDR2 SYGVKD come from the germline V gene. The CDR3 runs 15 residues. Trimming stripped 1 base from V and 6 bases from J, with 16 bases between. The CDR3 DNA is TGTGCCATCAGTGAGTGGGCAGGGGCATCAAGCGAGCAGTACTTC. Residues: CAISEWAGASSEQYF.

V and J are TRBV28 and TRBJ2-5; 8 nucleotides match TRBD2. CDR1 MDHEN and CDR2 SYDVKM come from the germline V gene. This CDR3 spans 17 amino acids. V was pared by 5 bases and J by 5 bases, with 16 bases of the junction left unmatched. CDR3 in DNA: TGTGCCAGCAGTGTCAACTTGAGGCCCCGGGGGGGGGAGACCCAGTACTTC. Protein product: CASSVNLRPRGGETQYF.

The chain is built from TRBV5-1 and TRBJ2-2; a weak D match, TRBD1 (7 bases). Germline V gene data show CDR1 as SGHRS and CDR2 as YFSETQ. This CDR3 spans 18 amino acids. Trimming stripped 2 bases from V and 4 bases from J, with 21 bases between. CDR3 DNA sequence: TGCGCCAGCAGCTTACACCCAGGGGGAGGTTTCTCCACCGGGGAGCTGTTTTTT. Its translation is CASSLHPGGGFSTGELFF.

The chain combines TRBV6-1 with TRBJ1-2; 7 positions agree with TRBD1. After removal of 6 bases from V and 5 bases from J, the junction contained 9 bases not matched to a gene. Germline V gene data show CDR1 as MNHNS and CDR2 as SASEGT. The CDR3 has 14 amino acids. Here the CDR3 reads CASSPQGELYGYTF. The CDR3 DNA sequence: TGTGCCAGCAGCCCGCAGGGGGAATTATATGGCTACACCTTC.

The chain is built from TRBV2 and TRBJ2-2; 8 bases are shared with TRBD1. Germline lookup yields CDR1 SNHLY and CDR2 FYNNEI. Unmatched junction bases numbered 4, after V lost 6 bases and J lost 4 bases. The CDR3 loop spans 14 amino acids. This CDR3 reads CASRTQGGTGELFF. The CDR3 nucleotides are TGTGCCAGCAGAACACAGGGGGGCACCGGGGAGCTGTTTTTT. Using reference TRBV2 and TRBJ2-2 for the parts outside the CDR3, the full variable domain is EPEVTQTPSHQVTQMGQEVILRCVPISNHLYFYWYRQILGQKVEFLVSFYNNEISEKSEIFDDQFSVERPDGSNFTLKIRSTKLEDSAMYFCASRTQGGTGELFFGEGSRLTVL.

This rearrangement joins TRBV10-3 to TRBJ2-3; D uncertain. The CDR3 has 15 amino acids. CDR1 and CDR2 (germline): ENHRY, SYGVKD. The V end lost 0 bases, the J end lost 2 bases, and 9 bases lay between the germline ends. This CDR3 reads CAISESRDITDTQYF. As DNA, the CDR3 is TGTGCCATCAGTGAGTCTCGAGACATCACAGATACGCAGTATTTT.

Comment on this clone: Sequence at one end of the junction differs from germline and may be a read error. This specimen includes other DNA sequences encoding the same CDR3. The genes are TRBV5-1 and TRBJ2-5; 8 nucleotides agree with TRBD1. The CDR3 consists of 13 residues. Germline CDR1 is SGHRS and CDR2 is YFSETQ. The CDR3 protein is CASSLSQGATQYF. The DNA of the CDR3 is TGTGCCAGCAGCTTGAGTCAGGGGGCGACCCAGTACTTC. Combining the CDR3 with reference TRBV5-1 and TRBJ2-5 gives the whole variable domain KAGVTQTPRYLIKTRGQQVTLSCSPISGHRSVSWYQQTPGQGLQFLFEYFSETQRNKGNFPGRFSGRQFSNSRSEMNVSTLELGDSALYLCASSLSQGATQYFGPGTRLLVL.

The chain couples TRBV6-5 to TRBJ1-2, with a possible D match to TRBD1 (5 bases). There are 14 residues in the CDR3. Germline lookup yields CDR1 MNHEY and CDR2 SVGAGI. V lost 5 bases and J lost 8, with 18 bases in between. The CDR3 DNA reads as TGTGCCAGCAGTCACCCCCAGGGCGCAGAAGGCTACACCTTC. Translation gives CASSHPQGAEGYTF.

This chain links TRBV6-5 with TRBJ2-1; D is undetermined. Trimming removed 3 bases at V and 5 bases at J, with 17 bases between. Germline V lookup: CDR1 MNHEY, CDR2 SVGAGI. The CDR3 length is 16 residues. For the CDR3, the DNA is TGTGCCAGCAGTTATCGCCCATTGGCGATTAACAATGAGCAGTTCTTC. Residues: CASSYRPLAINNEQFF.

The genes are TRBV10-2 and TRBJ2-1, with D perhaps TRBD1 (8 bases). The germline V gene has CDR1 WSHSY and CDR2 SAAADI. CDR3 length: 15 amino acids. Trimming left V 5 bases short and J 8 bases short, with 19 bases between. The CDR3 loop is CASSSGTGLRDEQFF. The CDR3, as DNA: TGCGCCAGCAGTAGCGGGACAGGACTACGGGATGAGCAGTTCTTC.

The rearrangement joins TRBV4-2 to TRBJ2-2; 8 bases are shared with TRBD2. Germline CDR1 is LGHNA and CDR2 is YNFKEQ. Trimming cost V 0 bases and J 1 base; bases outside gene matches: 1. The CDR3 sequence is 16 residues long. The CDR3 nucleotides are TGTGCCAGCAGCCAAGAACTAGCGGTGAACACCGGGGAGCTGTTTTTT. Amino acids: CASSQELAVNTGELFF.

This clone was seen once. The chain uses TRBV2 and TRBJ2-4; D could derive from TRBD1 or TRBD2 (5 bases each). Germline V gives CDR1 SNHLY, CDR2 FYNNEI. This CDR3 comprises 15 residues. The germline V and J ends were trimmed by 3 bases and 0 bases, with 9 bases remaining between them. The CDR3 region has the DNA TGTGCCAGCAGTGAGGGGGAACTAGCCAAAAACATTCAGTACTTC. This gives the protein CASSEGELAKNIQYF.

The CDR3 DNA is TGTGCCAGCAGTTCCCTGGGCACATACGAGCAGTACTTC. Its protein is CASSSLGTYEQYF. The chain couples TRBV6-6 to TRBJ2-7; D gene uncertain. In germline, CDR1 is MNHNY, CDR2 SVGAGI (reference sequence). This CDR3 comprises 13 residues. V lost 4 bases and J lost 4, with 11 bases in between.